This TCR beta chain is from a study of blood T cells in healthy people across ages. Next came a second PCR, run for about 6 to 12 cycles, which used a sample-barcoded 5' primer along with a J-beta primer mix. MiXCR, run by TCRdb on the 5' RACE reads, gives a single entry per CDR3 protein. The table shows roughly 680,000 distinct CDR3 sequences, with around 20% occurring only once. This clonotype was found once. Trimming took 1 base from V and 7 from J, leaving 10 bases between them. The CDR3 length is 14 residues. Germline V CDR1 and CDR2: SGHVS, FNYEAQ. Sequencing was performed on blood. The TCR was taken from a man in his 70s in good health. This chain connects TRBV7-6 to TRBJ1-4, with D uncertain. CDR3 DNA: TGTGCCAGCAGCTTAGGGAGACAAAGTGAAAAACTGTTTTTT. Translated: CASSLGRQSEKLFF.